In this sample, the clone carrying this TCR beta chain turned up many times. A single record per CDR3 protein comes from TCRdb applying MiXCR to the RT-PCR reads. There are more than 500,000 distinct CDR3 sequences in the sample; about 11% occur only once, and 8% to 13% lies in the top ten. CDR1 is MDHEN, CDR2 SYDVKM, per germline. The V end lost 3 bases, the J end lost 0 bases, and 6 bases lay between the germline ends. The CDR3 has 14 amino acids. The entry originates in a study of response to subunit inactivated influenza vaccine. The same data also went into a second study, on T cells expressing NK-cell markers. This second study notes: Synthesis of TCR beta cDNA relied on 5'RACE template switching carrying UMIs. The same clonotypes also predominated in the CD3+CD56-NKG2C+ fraction of several donors.

This clonotype was obtained from a man in his fifties who received an inactivated influenza vaccine. Material: PBMCs from blood, obtained on the day of vaccination. V gene TRBV28 combines with J gene TRBJ1-5, with D unresolved. CDR3 in DNA: TGTGCCAGCAGTTTCCAAGTTAGCAATCAGCCCCAGCATTTT. Its protein is CASSFQVSNQPQHF.